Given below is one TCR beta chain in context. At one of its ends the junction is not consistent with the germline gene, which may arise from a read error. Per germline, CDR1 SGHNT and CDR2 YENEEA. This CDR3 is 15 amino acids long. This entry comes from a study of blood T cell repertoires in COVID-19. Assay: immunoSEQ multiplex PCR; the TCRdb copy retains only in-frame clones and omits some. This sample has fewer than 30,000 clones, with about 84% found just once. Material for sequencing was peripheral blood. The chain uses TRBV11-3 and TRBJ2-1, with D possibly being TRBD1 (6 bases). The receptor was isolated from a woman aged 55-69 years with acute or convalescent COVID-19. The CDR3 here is CASSLEGGSYNEQFF. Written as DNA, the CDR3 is TGTGCCAGCAGCCTAGAAGGGGGTTCCTACAATGAGCAGTTCTTC.